The next 6 T cell receptor beta chains were all read from a single sample in a study of T cell changes during pregnancy in multiple sclerosis. Clones were sequenced by immunoSEQ multiplex PCR, and TCRdb holds only the in-frame ones, with some missing. The repertoire holds some 99,000 clones, about 93% seen once, with 0.99% in the top ten. The input for sequencing was peripheral blood, taken after pregnancy. These receptors were collected from a female donor with multiple sclerosis, enrolled in a pregnancy study.

The rearrangement uses TRBV11-2 and TRBJ2-7; 14 bases are a match to TRBD2. CDR1 is SGHAT and CDR2 is FQNNGV in the germline V gene. This CDR3 comprises 16 residues. J was trimmed by 6 bases and V by 6 bases; bases with no gene match: 10. This chain's CDR3 is CASRGLAGGSSGEQYF. The CDR3, as DNA: TGTGCCAGCAGAGGACTAGCGGGAGGATCTAGCGGCGAGCAGTACTTC.

The chain employs TRBV11-2 and TRBJ2-7; 7 bases agree with TRBD2. V was pared by 6 bases and J by 2 bases, with 1 base of the junction left unmatched. Germline values: CDR1 SGHAT, CDR2 FQNNGV. The CDR3 length is 12 residues. The CDR3 DNA reads TGTGCCAGCAGGACTAGCACCTACGAGCAGTACTTC. Its protein is CASRTSTYEQYF.

The chain has TRBV7-8 and TRBJ2-1, with a possible D match to TRBD2 (6 bases). V lost 1 base and J lost 5, with 12 bases in between. Germline-derived CDR1 and CDR2 are SGHVS and FQNEAQ. The CDR3 is 15 amino acids. CDR3 amino acids: CASSLVLRLDNEQFF. The DNA of the CDR3 is TGTGCCAGCAGCTTAGTGTTGAGACTAGACAATGAGCAGTTCTTC.

The J gene is TRBJ1-1, the V gene TRBV18; D possibly corresponds to TRBD1 (5 bases). Germline V gene lookup returns CDR1 KGHSH and CDR2 LQKENI. CDR3 size: 17 residues. With 1 base removed from V and 1 base from J, the gap between germline ends came to 16 bases. The CDR3 DNA sequence: TGTGCCAGCTCACCACTTGTTCCGTCAGGGTGGAACACTGAAGCTTTCTTT. The encoded protein is CASSPLVPSGWNTEAFF.

This sequence joins TRBV28 and TRBJ1-2; a possible D gene is TRBD1 (5 bases). CDR3 length: 17 amino acids. The V and J ends lost 4 bases and 0 bases respectively, with 18 bases between them. The V gene's germline CDR1 is MDHEN and CDR2 SYDVKM. The chain's CDR3 is CASSSPGRVPANYGYTF. The CDR3, as DNA: TGTGCCAGCAGTTCGCCGGGCAGGGTACCCGCTAACTATGGCTACACCTTC.

V is TRBV27 and J is TRBJ2-7; a possible D gene is TRBD2 (5 bases). Trimming pared 2 bases from V and 2 bases from J, leaving 22 bases between. This CDR3 has 18 amino acids. Germline V lookup: CDR1 MNHEY, CDR2 SMNVEV (reference sequence). CDR3 sequence: CASSLIFQRTAETYEQYF. The CDR3 nucleotides are TGTGCCAGCAGTTTAATTTTTCAGCGGACCGCCGAAACCTACGAGCAGTACTTC.